The sample holds one count of the clone carrying this T cell receptor (beta chain). The data stem from a study of cytomegalovirus exposure and HLA in healthy donors. PCR amplification relied on 60 Vbeta primers (plus 13 Jbeta primers). Assay used: immunoSEQ multiplex PCR; TCRdb lists only in-frame clones, some missing. Among about 77,000 clones listed, over 65% were seen once. These donors, healthy bone marrow donors, were studied. This TCR was sampled from a man between 40 and 49 years old in good health and CMV-seronegative. The sample was PBMCs.

The CDR3 bases are TGCGCCAGCAGCCAAGAGCGAAGTCTAGCGGGGTCCGGGGCCAACGTCCTGACTTTC. It encodes CASSQERSLAGSGANVLTF. This rearrangement joins TRBV4-1 to TRBJ2-6; 9 bases are a match to TRBD2. After removal of 0 bases from V and 4 bases from J, the junction contained 10 bases not matched to a gene. Germline V CDR1 and CDR2: MGHRA, YSYEKL. CDR3 size: 19 residues.